This is a list of T cell receptor beta chains from one sample in a study of OX40 agonist ivuxolimab in advanced cancers. Data came from immunoSEQ multiplex PCR; TCRdb stores just in-frame clones and leaves some out. The sample holds 70,000 to 75,000 clones; roughly 92% are singletons and the top ten take around 0.4%. Material: CD4+ or CD8+ T cells sorted from blood, obtained in a trial of the OX40 agonist ivuxolimab. These TCRs come from an adult with an advanced solid tumor such as melanoma, head and neck, liver or kidney cancer. Each CDR3 is given with its conserved first and last residue. Fields, in order: clone size, D gene, J gene, V gene, CDR3 DNA, CDR3 protein. D genes are given only for firm matches. Expanded clones are given a class, and other clones once, few, many or no size at all.

. . TRBJ1-5 TRBV5-6 TGTGCCAGCAGCTTGTGGGATCAGCCCCAGCATTTT CASSLWDQPQHF
. . TRBJ2-3 TRBV6-5 TGTGCCAGCAGTTACATCGTCGGAGATACGCAGTATTTT CASSYIVGDTQYF
. . TRBJ2-7 TRBV7-2 TGTGCCAGCAGCTTAGTTCTGAACGAGCAGTACTTC CASSLVLNEQYF
. TRBD1 TRBJ1-2 TRBV6-1 TGTGCCAGCAGTGGTGTGACGGGACAGGGTTCTCGGGGCTACACCTTC CASSGVTGQGSRGYTF
. TRBD2 TRBJ2-1 TRBV18 TGTGCCAGCTCACCACAGCGGGAGGTCAACAATGAGCAGTTCTTC CASSPQREVNNEQFF
few . TRBJ1-1 TRBV2 TGTGCCAGCATGATCACGGTGAACACTGAAGCTTTCTTT CASMITVNTEAFF
. TRBD2 TRBJ2-1 TRBV7-6 TGTGCCAGCAGCTTGCGTGCCAAGACTAGCGGGAGCTATGAGCAGTTCTTC CASSLRAKTSGSYEQFF
. TRBD2 TRBJ2-1 TRBV27 TGTGCCAGCAGTCAAGCTAGCGGGAGGGCCATTGGTGAGCAGTTCTTC CASSQASGRAIGEQFF
. TRBD2 TRBJ2-7 TRBV19 TGTGCCAGTAGTCTGGGGACTAGCGGGAGGAACGAGCAGTACTTC CASSLGTSGRNEQYF
once . TRBJ2-2 TRBV5-4 TGTGCCAGCAGCGAGCAGGGAACCGGGGAGCTGTTTTTT CASSEQGTGELFF
. TRBD1 TRBJ1-1 TRBV6-5 TGTGCCAGCAGCAAAAGGGGACAGGGGAACACTGAAGCTTTCTTT CASSKRGQGNTEAFF
. . TRBJ1-5 TRBV19 TGTGCCAGTAGTATAAGAGACTTACCTTATGCCAATCAGCCCCAGCATTTT CASSIRDLPYANQPQHF
. . TRBJ1-2 TRBV2 TGTGCCAGCAGTAGGGGCGGAGGGTCATTAGACTATGGCTACACCTTC CASSRGGGSLDYGYTF
. TRBD1 TRBJ2-7 TRBV18 TGTGCCAGCTCACCACCACGGACAGGGTCAGGACATTACGAGCAGTACTTC CASSPPRTGSGHYEQYF
. . TRBJ2-7 TRBV10-3 TGTGCCATCAGTGATCCGGGTGAGCAGTACTTC CAISDPGEQYF
. TRBD1 TRBJ2-1 TRBV18 TGTGCCAGCTCACCTTTCCGGACAGGTGAATACAATGAGCAGTTCTTC CASSPFRTGEYNEQFF
. TRBD2 TRBJ2-7 TRBV11-3 TGTGCCAGCAGCTTAGGGCGGGCTAGCGGCCCTCCCTACGAGCAGTACTTC CASSLGRASGPPYEQYF
. . TRBJ2-7 TRBV13 TGTGCCAGCAGCCCCCGTAGTTGGACCGTGATCGAGCAGTACTTC CASSPRSWTVIEQYF
. TRBD1 TRBJ1-2 TRBV10-3 TGTGCCATCAGAGGGGGACAGGGGGGTGGCTACACCTTC CAIRGGQGGGYTF
. TRBD2 TRBJ2-7 TRBV2 TGTGCCAGCTCACTAGCGAGTTCCTACGAGCAGTACTTC CASSLASSYEQYF
. . TRBJ2-1 TRBV7-6 TGTGCCAGCAGCTTTGGGGTACGCAATGAGCAGTTCTTC CASSFGVRNEQFF
. . TRBJ1-1 TRBV7-2 TGTGCCAGCAGCCCCACTGCAGGGTTGAACACTGAAGCTTTCTTT CASSPTAGLNTEAFF
. . TRBJ2-4 TRBV9 TGTGCCAGCAGCGTAGGGGGGGATCCCAAAAACATTCAGTACTTC CASSVGGDPKNIQYF
. TRBD2 TRBJ2-1 TRBV7-9 TGTGCCAGCAGCGAAGTAGCGGGAGGATTATACAATGAGCAGTTCTTC CASSEVAGGLYNEQFF
. TRBD2 TRBJ2-2 TRBV7-2 TGTGCCAGCAGCTTAATCGGGACTAGCGGGAGCACCGGGGAGCTGTTTTTT CASSLIGTSGSTGELFF
. . TRBJ2-5 TRBV5-4 TGTGCCAGCAGCCCGTTGGGTAGGGGTGAATTTTCGGAGACCCAGTACTTC CASSPLGRGEFSETQYF
. TRBD2 TRBJ2-4 TRBV4-1 TGCGCCAGCAGCCTAAGTACTAGCGGGAGGTCTAACATTCAGTACTTC CASSLSTSGRSNIQYF
. . TRBJ2-1 TRBV28 TGTGCCAGCACTGGGATAAACCGCTCCTACAATGAGCAGTTCTTC CASTGINRSYNEQFF
. TRBD1 TRBJ1-5 TRBV19 TGTGCCAGTAGTGCCCGGGACAGGGCTTCTCAGCCCCAGCATTTT CASSARDRASQPQHF
. TRBD2 TRBJ2-2 TRBV5-1 TGCGCCAGCAGCTTACTAGCGGGAGGTACCACCGGGGAGCTGTTTTTT CASSLLAGGTTGELFF
. . TRBJ2-7 TRBV6-4 TGTGCCAGCAGTGCCGAAGCGGGCCACTCCTACGAGCAGTACTTC CASSAEAGHSYEQYF
few . TRBJ1-5 TRBV6-5 TGTGCCAGCAGTTTTTCAGCTTATAGCAATCAGCCCCAGCATTTT CASSFSAYSNQPQHF
. . TRBJ2-7 TRBV27 TGTGCCAGCAGTTTACCGGGAGCTTACGAGCAGTACTTC CASSLPGAYEQYF
. TRBD1 TRBJ2-6 TRBV4-3 TGCGCCAGCAGCCAAGAGAGGATTGCGACAGGGTTTTGGCGGGCCAACGTCCTGACTTTC CASSQERIATGFWRANVLTF
. TRBD1 TRBJ1-5 TRBV7-2 TGTGCCAGCAGCCCGGGACAGAATCAGCCCCAGCATTTT CASSPGQNQPQHF
. . TRBJ2-7 TRBV2 TGTGCCAGCCGCCCCAACCCCGGCAGGGCCTACGAGCAGTACTTC CASRPNPGRAYEQYF
. TRBD1 TRBJ1-1 TRBV28 TGTGCCAGCAGTTTCGCTTGGGGACAGAAGAACACTGAAGCTTTCTTT CASSFAWGQKNTEAFF
. . TRBJ2-1 TRBV9 TGTGCCAGCAGCGCTGATATTCGGACTCCAAGCTCCTACAATGAGCAGTTCTTC CASSADIRTPSSYNEQFF
. TRBD1 TRBJ1-4 TRBV7-6 TGTGCCAGCAGCCGTAAAACGCCGGGACAGGGAATTTGGCCTAATGAAAAACTGTTTTTT CASSRKTPGQGIWPNEKLFF
. . TRBJ1-2 TRBV25-1 TGTGCCAGCAGTGAGGGTCCTAGGTATGGCTACACCTTC CASSEGPRYGYTF
. . TRBJ1-5 TRBV9 TGTGCCAGCAGCGTAAACAGCAATCAGCCCCAGCATTTT CASSVNSNQPQHF
. . TRBJ2-2 TRBV14 TGTGCCAGCAGGTCCTCTGGGATCACCGGGGAGCTGTTTTTT CASRSSGITGELFF